A selection of T cell receptor beta chains follows, all from one sample in a study of cytomegalovirus exposure and HLA in healthy donors. Clones were read by immunoSEQ multiplex PCR, and TCRdb kept only the in-frame ones, dropping some. Counted here are approximately 90,000 clones, roughly three quarters occurring once; the ten biggest clones make up 1.4%. The sample taken for sequencing was PBMCs. The source is a male donor in good health and CMV-seronegative. Each CDR3 is given with its conserved first and last residue. Fields, in order: V gene, D gene, J gene, CDR3 protein, CDR3 DNA. D genes are given only for firm matches.

V: TRBV13
D: TRBD2
J: TRBJ2-1
CDR3: CASSLRSGGGNFKQFF
DNA: TGTGCCAGCAGCTTACGTAGCGGGGGAGGGAATTTCAAGCAGTTCTTC

V: TRBV7-9
D: TRBD2
J: TRBJ2-1
CDR3: CSSSSGLAGGTEQFF
DNA: TGTTCCAGCAGCTCAGGACTAGCGGGAGGTACGGAGCAGTTCTTC

V: TRBV19
D: NA
J: TRBJ1-5
CDR3: CASSIAGMTQPQHF
DNA: TGTGCCAGTAGTATAGCAGGTATGACTCAGCCCCAGCATTTT

V: TRBV18
D: NA
J: TRBJ1-1
CDR3: CASSRQDTNTEAFF
DNA: TGTGCCAGCTCACGACAGGACACGAACACTGAAGCTTTCTTT

V: TRBV7-6
D: NA
J: TRBJ2-6
CDR3: CASSLTPRGANVLTF
DNA: TGTGCCAGCAGCTTAACGCCTAGAGGGGCCAACGTCCTGACTTTC

V: TRBV4-1
D: NA
J: TRBJ1-1
CDR3: CASSQEVLSRAEAFF
DNA: TGCGCCAGCAGCCAAGAGGTACTTAGCAGGGCTGAAGCTTTCTTT

V: TRBV11-2
D: TRBD2
J: TRBJ2-1
CDR3: CASSPVTGGPGEFF
DNA: TGTGCCAGCAGCCCCGTTACGGGGGGGCCTGGGGAGTTCTTC

V: TRBV19
D: TRBD1
J: TRBJ1-4
CDR3: CASSILDRDRQKEKLFF
DNA: TGTGCCAGTAGTATCCTCGACAGGGACCGACAAAAGGAAAAACTGTTTTTT

V: TRBV7-2
D: NA
J: TRBJ1-1
CDR3: CASSLNRAEAFF
DNA: TGTGCCAGCAGCTTAAACAGGGCTGAAGCTTTCTTT

V: TRBV6-1
D: TRBD1
J: TRBJ1-4
CDR3: CASSEALQGVANEKLFF
DNA: TGTGCCAGCAGTGAAGCGCTTCAGGGGGTTGCTAATGAAAAACTGTTTTTT

V: TRBV19
D: TRBD1
J: TRBJ1-5
CDR3: CASSPFTGGSNQPQHF
DNA: TGTGCCAGTAGTCCGTTTACAGGGGGTAGCAATCAGCCCCAGCATTTT